The T cell receptor beta chain under discussion was sequenced for a study of graft-versus-host responses after intestinal transplantation. Looking at the study overall: Recipients had multivisceral, liver-intestinal, or isolated intestinal transplants. Anti-thymocyte globulin induction preceded 2 to 4 years of tacrolimus and steroid maintenance in all recipients. Notes on the study in general: Recipient bone marrow held GvH clones, some seen earlier in ileum or blood.

TCRdb's copy holds only in-frame clones and misses some; the assay was immunoSEQ multiplex PCR. The table has several thousand clones, 31% seen once. Post-reaction, proliferating CD3+CD4+ and CD3+CD8+ responders (CFSE-low) were sorted. The receptor was derived from a human patient who received an intestinal transplant. The source material was alloreactive CD4+ T cells from a mixed lymphocyte reaction culture, sampled before intestinal transplant. Subset meaning: CFSE-low proliferating T cells sorted from roughly six-day pre-transplant mixed lymphocyte reaction (GvH or HvG direction).

For the CDR3, the DNA is TGTGCCAGCAGTGCTACAGGGGTAGGGCAGCCCCAGCATTTT. Its translation is CASSATGVGQPQHF. The chain has TRBV2 and TRBJ1-5; 7 bases match TRBD1. This CDR3 contains 14 residues. Germline V lookup: CDR1 SNHLY, CDR2 FYNNEI. J lost 7 bases, V lost 4 bases, and 7 bases had no gene match.